The 20 T cell receptor beta chains listed next were all sequenced from one sample in a study of vaccination and CD4 T cells after COVID-19. Indicated treatment: roughly 11-day PBMC culture with coronavirus spike peptide pools or control peptides (ViraFEST assay). CD4+ T cells that had been cultured provided DNA sequenced with the Oncomine TCR Beta short-read assay. MiXCR, applied by TCRdb to the PCR reads, yields one record per CDR3 protein. The sample lists under 13,000 distinct CDR3 sequences, about 25% occurring once. Which antigens these TCRs recognize remains unknown. This material consisted of CD4+ T cells from blood, cultured in vitro, taken after SARS-CoV-2 vaccination. These receptors originate from a human donor who had recovered from COVID-19.

DNA of the CDR3: TGTGCCAGCAGCCCCGCCGGGACTAGATACGAGCAGTACTTC. Translation gives CASSPAGTRYEQYF. The chain carries TRBV28 and TRBJ2-7, with 8 positions matching TRBD2. The CDR3 length is 14 residues. Germline V CDR1 and CDR2: MDHEN, SYDVKM. Trimming at V came to 6 bases and at J to 4 bases, leaving 8 bases not matched to a gene. Combining the CDR3 with reference TRBV28 and TRBJ2-7 gives the whole variable domain DVKVTQSSRYLVKRTGEKVFLECVQDMDHENMFWYRQDPGLGLRLIYFSYDVKMKEKGDIPEGYSVSREKKERFSLILESASTNQTSMYLCASSPAGTRYEQYFGPGTRLTVT.

In its sample, this clonotype was seen a few times. This chain connects TRBV20-1 to TRBJ2-3; TRBD2 is a possible D gene (5 bases). V shed 8 bases and J shed 1 base, with 13 bases lying between them. Germline V gene lookup returns CDR1 DFQATT and CDR2 SNEGSKA (reference sequence). This CDR3 spans 13 amino acids. CDR3 sequence reads: CSIEGRGTDTQYF. The DNA of the CDR3 is TGCAGTATAGAGGGAAGAGGCACAGATACGCAGTATTTT.

This clonotype has just a few counts. The chain couples TRBV20-1 to TRBJ1-5; 8 bases are a match to TRBD1. This CDR3 region has 15 residues. Germline loops: CDR1 DFQATT, CDR2 SNEGSKA (reference sequence). The junction had 8 bases not matched to a gene; V was cut back by 5 bases and J by 2 bases. CDR3 protein: CSAPTGGPGNQPQHF. The DNA of the CDR3 is TGCAGTGCTCCTACAGGGGGTCCTGGCAATCAGCCCCAGCATTTT.

The chain employs TRBV5-3 and TRBJ2-5, with D uncertain. TRBV5-3 belongs to the ORF category, with a function that is uncertain. This CDR3 is 15 amino acids long. Trimming stripped 0 bases from V and 4 bases from J, with 13 bases between. CDR3 nucleotide sequence: TGTGCCAGAAGCTTGGCCGGCCGGTGGAGAGAGACCCAGTACTTC. It yields the protein CARSLAGRWRETQYF.

The sample holds a few counts of this clonotype. The J gene is TRBJ2-3, the V gene TRBV20-1; no clear D. The CDR3 is 13 amino acids. The V end lost 1 base, the J end lost 8 bases, and 13 bases lay between the germline ends. Germline V gene sequence: CDR1 DFQATT, CDR2 SNEGSKA (reference sequence). In DNA form, the CDR3 reads TGCAGTGCTAGAGGCTTGTCAGAGCGTACGCAGTATTTT. Translated, it gives CSARGLSERTQYF.

This clonotype came up a few times. The chain recombines TRBV11-3 with TRBJ2-5; 7 bases fit TRBD2. Trimming took 5 bases from V and 5 from J; bases not matched to a gene: 5. This CDR3 has 13 amino acids. Germline CDR1 is SGHNT and CDR2 is YENEEA. CDR3 residues: CASSPGREETQYF. The CDR3 DNA follows: TGTGCCAGCAGCCCTGGGCGGGAGGAGACCCAGTACTTC.

This chain links TRBV6-5 with TRBJ2-7; D gene unclear. Germline V gene lookup returns CDR1 MNHEY and CDR2 SVGAGI. V lost 0 bases and J lost 1, with 10 bases in between. The CDR3 sequence is 15 residues long. CDR3 region: CASSYSAAPSYEQYF. The CDR3 coding sequence is TGTGCCAGCAGTTACTCCGCAGCCCCTTCCTACGAGCAGTACTTC.

V is TRBV19 and J is TRBJ1-2; TRBD1 agrees at 10 bases. The CDR3 covers 14 residues. V was pared by 6 bases and J by 4 bases, with 5 bases of the junction left unmatched. Germline V gene sequence: CDR1 LNHDA, CDR2 SQIVND (reference sequence). In DNA, the CDR3 is TGTGCCAGTAGGGGACAGGGGAACGTCTATGGCTACACCTTC. Encoded protein: CASRGQGNVYGYTF.

This clonotype has a handful of counts. The CDR3 sequence is CSAPDRKSGNTIYF. In nucleotides, the CDR3 is TGCAGTGCTCCCGACAGAAAGTCTGGAAACACCATATATTTT. The chain uses TRBV20-1 and TRBJ1-3; D perhaps matches TRBD1 (5 bases). The CDR3 is made up of 14 amino acids. The germline CDR1 and CDR2 sequences are DFQATT and SNEGSKA (reference sequence). The ends were cut back, 5 bases at V and 1 base at J, with 12 bases in the middle.

The chain employs TRBV20-1 and TRBJ2-1; the D is unclear. Germline lookup yields CDR1 DFQATT and CDR2 SNEGSKA (reference sequence). This CDR3 has 16 amino acids. Trimming stripped 1 base from V and 0 bases from J, with 13 bases between. The CDR3 loop reads CSARGASGGSYNEQFF. Written as DNA, the CDR3 is TGCAGTGCTAGAGGGGCGTCGGGTGGCTCCTACAATGAGCAGTTCTTC.

This clonotype has only a few counts. This sequence joins TRBV7-3 and TRBJ2-7; weak D call: TRBD2 (7 bases). The V gene's germline CDR1 is SGHTA and CDR2 FQGTGA. V lost 2 bases to trimming and J lost 5 bases, with 16 bases between them. The CDR3 covers 15 residues. DNA for the CDR3: TGTGCCAGCAGCTTAGAGGGGGGGAAATCCGACGAGCAGTACTTC. Amino acids: CASSLEGGKSDEQYF.

This clonotype was counted between two and nine times. The rearrangement links TRBV28 to TRBJ2-1, with TRBD1 matching over 7 bases. Unmatched junction bases numbered 23, after V lost 6 bases and J lost 6 bases. Germline V lookup: CDR1 MDHEN, CDR2 SYDVKM. CDR3 size: 19 residues. The CDR3, as DNA: TGTGCCAGCAGCACTCCGTACCCGACGACAGGGTTCCCTCCCAATGAGCAGTTCTTC. This encodes CASSTPYPTTGFPPNEQFF.

The gene calls are TRBV5-1 and TRBJ2-7, with D perhaps matching TRBD1 (7 bases). This CDR3 comprises 14 residues. The germline V gene has CDR1 SGHRS and CDR2 YFSETQ. Trimming removed 4 bases at V and 4 bases at J, with 15 bases between. The CDR3 DNA follows: TGCGCCAGCAGCCTAATACCAGGGGGGTACGAGCAGTACTTC. It translates to CASSLIPGGYEQYF.

This clonotype was recorded a few times. For the CDR3, the DNA is TGTGCCATCAGTGAAGGAGGCTGGGCCTACGAGCAGTACTTC. Its translation: CAISEGGWAYEQYF. The chain is built from TRBV10-3 and TRBJ2-7; tentatively, D is TRBD2 (5 bases). The germline gives CDR1 ENHRY, CDR2 SYGVKD. The CDR3 is 14 amino acids. Trimming removed 3 bases from V and 2 bases from J, with 11 bases in between.

This clonotype was detected a few times. The CDR3 DNA reads as TGTGCCAGCAGTTTCCAGCTTGTCGACGAGCAGTACTTC. This translates into CASSFQLVDEQYF. The rearrangement joins TRBV28 to TRBJ2-7; no definite D call. This CDR3 is built from 13 residues. Germline V CDR1 and CDR2: MDHEN, SYDVKM. Trimming left V 3 bases short and J 5 bases short, with 11 bases between.

This chain uses TRBV20-1 with TRBJ2-3; either TRBD1 or TRBD2 may fit D (5 bases each). The CDR3 runs to 13 residues. CDR1 is DFQATT, CDR2 SNEGSKA, per germline (reference sequence). Between the trimmed V and J ends, which lost 5 bases and 2 bases, there was a span of 11 bases. Written as DNA, the CDR3 is TGCAGTGCTTGGGACCCATCCACAGATACGCAGTATTTT. This sequence encodes CSAWDPSTDTQYF.

The V call is TRBV28, the J call TRBJ1-2, with 9 bases matching TRBD1. Losses at the gene ends were 6 bases for V and 4 bases for J; bases not matched to a gene: 15. The germline V gene has CDR1 MDHEN and CDR2 SYDVKM. The CDR3 contains 17 residues. The CDR3 DNA reads as TGTGCCAGCAGCCCACTGTGGGACAGGGAAGGGATCTATGGCTACACCTTC. It encodes CASSPLWDREGIYGYTF.

The gene calls are TRBV6-1 and TRBJ1-2, with D tentatively TRBD1 (6 bases). V lost 4 bases to trimming and J lost 8 bases, with 17 bases between them. The CDR3 loop spans 14 amino acids. Germline-derived CDR1 and CDR2 are MNHNS and SASEGT. Here the CDR3 reads CASSGTRDNFGYTF. The CDR3 nucleotides read TGTGCCAGCAGTGGGACCCGGGACAATTTCGGCTACACCTTC.

The chain has TRBV28 and TRBJ1-2; D gene uncertain. CDR1 and CDR2 (germline): MDHEN, SYDVKM. V lost 7 bases to trimming and J lost 4 bases, with 7 bases between them. This CDR3 is built from 11 residues. CDR3 nucleotides: TGTGCCAGCAAGAGGATCTATGGCTACACCTTC. Protein sequence: CASKRIYGYTF.

There are a few counts of this clonotype. The rearrangement links TRBV6-1 to TRBJ1-1, with D maybe TRBD1 (6 bases). CDR3 size: 15 residues. V was pared by 2 bases and J by 0 bases, with 10 bases between. Germline V gene sequence: CDR1 MNHNS, CDR2 SASEGT. In DNA, the CDR3 is TGTGCCAGCAGTGAAAACAGGGTCATGAACACTGAAGCTTTCTTT. This sequence encodes CASSENRVMNTEAFF.